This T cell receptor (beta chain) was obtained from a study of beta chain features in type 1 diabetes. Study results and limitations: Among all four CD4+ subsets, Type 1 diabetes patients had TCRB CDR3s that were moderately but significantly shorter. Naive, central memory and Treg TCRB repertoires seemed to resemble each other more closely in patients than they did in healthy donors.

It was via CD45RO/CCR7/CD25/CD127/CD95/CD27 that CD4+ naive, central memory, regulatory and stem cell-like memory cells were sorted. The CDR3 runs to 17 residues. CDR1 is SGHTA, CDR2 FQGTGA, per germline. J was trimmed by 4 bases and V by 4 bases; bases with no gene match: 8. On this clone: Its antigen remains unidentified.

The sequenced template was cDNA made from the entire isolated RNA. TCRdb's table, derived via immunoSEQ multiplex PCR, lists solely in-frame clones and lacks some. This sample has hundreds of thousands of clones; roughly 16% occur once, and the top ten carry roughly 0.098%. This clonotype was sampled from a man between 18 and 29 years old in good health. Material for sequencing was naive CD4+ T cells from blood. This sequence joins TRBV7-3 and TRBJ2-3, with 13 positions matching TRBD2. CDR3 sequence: CASSSSTSGRWADTQYF. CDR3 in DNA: TGTGCCAGCAGCTCCTCGACTAGCGGGAGGTGGGCAGATACGCAGTATTTT.